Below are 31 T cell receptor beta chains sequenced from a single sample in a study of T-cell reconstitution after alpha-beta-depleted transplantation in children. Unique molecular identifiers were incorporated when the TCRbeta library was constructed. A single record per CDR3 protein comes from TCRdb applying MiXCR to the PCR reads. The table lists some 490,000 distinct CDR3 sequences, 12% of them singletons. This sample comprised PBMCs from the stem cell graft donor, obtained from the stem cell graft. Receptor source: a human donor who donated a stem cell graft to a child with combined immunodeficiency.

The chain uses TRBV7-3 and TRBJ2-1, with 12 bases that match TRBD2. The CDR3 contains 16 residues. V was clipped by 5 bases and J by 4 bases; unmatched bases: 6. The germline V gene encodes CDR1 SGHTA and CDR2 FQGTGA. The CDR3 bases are TGTGCCAGCAGCCAGCTAGCGGGGGGGCGTTACAATGAGCAGTTCTTC. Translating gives CASSQLAGGRYNEQFF.

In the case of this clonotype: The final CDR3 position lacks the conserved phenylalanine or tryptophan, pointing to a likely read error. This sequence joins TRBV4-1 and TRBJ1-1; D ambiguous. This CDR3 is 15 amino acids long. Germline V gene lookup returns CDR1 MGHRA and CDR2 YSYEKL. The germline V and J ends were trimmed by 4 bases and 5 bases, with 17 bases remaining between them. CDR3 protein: CASSRDSLGWTEAFY. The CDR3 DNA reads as TGCGCCAGCAGCCGCGATAGTTTGGGGTGGACTGAAGCTTTCTAT.

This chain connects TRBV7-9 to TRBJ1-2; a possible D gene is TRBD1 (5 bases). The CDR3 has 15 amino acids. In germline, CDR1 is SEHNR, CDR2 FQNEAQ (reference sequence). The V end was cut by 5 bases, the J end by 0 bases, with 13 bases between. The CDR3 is CASSPPGTANYGYTF. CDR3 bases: TGTGCCAGCAGCCCTCCAGGGACCGCTAACTATGGCTACACCTTC.

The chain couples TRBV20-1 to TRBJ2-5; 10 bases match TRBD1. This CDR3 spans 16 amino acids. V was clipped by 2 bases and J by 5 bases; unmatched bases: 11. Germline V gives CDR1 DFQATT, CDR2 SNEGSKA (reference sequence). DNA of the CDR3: TGCAGTGCTAGACCCTCCGGGACAGGGGAGGGGGAGACCCAGTACTTC. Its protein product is CSARPSGTGEGETQYF.

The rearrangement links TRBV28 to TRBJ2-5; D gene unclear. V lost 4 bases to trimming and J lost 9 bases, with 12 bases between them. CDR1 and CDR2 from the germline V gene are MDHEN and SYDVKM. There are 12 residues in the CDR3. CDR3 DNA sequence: TGTGCCAGCAGTTATCTTCTGGCATCCCAGTACTTC. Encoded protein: CASSYLLASQYF.

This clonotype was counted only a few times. CDR3 region: CASSSMMSGLAGYNEQFF. CDR3 bases: TGTGCCAGCAGTTCAATGATGTCGGGACTAGCGGGGTACAATGAGCAGTTCTTC. The chain recombines TRBV27 with TRBJ2-1, with TRBD2 matching 13 bases. With 4 bases clipped from V and 4 bases from J, the junction kept 10 bases outside the gene matches. Germline V CDR1 and CDR2: MNHEY, SMNVEV (reference sequence). The CDR3 totals 18 residues.

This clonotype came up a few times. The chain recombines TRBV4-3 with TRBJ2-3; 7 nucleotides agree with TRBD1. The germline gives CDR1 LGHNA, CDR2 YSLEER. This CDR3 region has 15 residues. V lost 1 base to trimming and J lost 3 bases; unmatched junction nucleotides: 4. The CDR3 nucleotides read TGCGCCAGCAGCCAAGGACAGGGTTTGACAGATACGCAGTATTTT. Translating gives CASSQGQGLTDTQYF.

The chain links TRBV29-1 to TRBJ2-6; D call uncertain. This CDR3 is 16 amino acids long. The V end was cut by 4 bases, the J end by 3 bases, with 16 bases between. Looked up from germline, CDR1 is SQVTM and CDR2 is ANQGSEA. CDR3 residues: CSVGQSRGYGANVLTF. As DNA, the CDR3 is TGCAGCGTTGGGCAGTCAAGAGGATATGGGGCCAACGTCCTGACTTTC. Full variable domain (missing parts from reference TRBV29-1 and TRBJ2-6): SAVISQKPSRDICQRGTSLTIQCQVDSQVTMMFWYRQQPGQSLTLIATANQGSEATYESGFVIDKFPISRPNLTFSTLTVSNMSPEDSSIYLCSVGQSRGYGANVLTFGAGSRLTVL.

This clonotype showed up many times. For the CDR3, the DNA is TGTGCCAGCAGCCCTACAGGGCGAGGTGGAAACACCATATATTTT. This codes for CASSPTGRGGNTIYF. The chain is built from TRBV12-3 or TRBV12-4 and TRBJ1-3; tentatively, D is TRBD1 (6 bases). The CDR3 has 15 residues. Trimming left V 6 bases short and J 3 bases short, with 15 bases between.

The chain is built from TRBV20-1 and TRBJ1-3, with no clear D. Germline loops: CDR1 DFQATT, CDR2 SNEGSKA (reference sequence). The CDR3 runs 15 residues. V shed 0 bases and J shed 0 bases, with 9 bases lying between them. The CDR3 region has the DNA TGCAGTGCTAGAGAAGTAGGAAGCTCTGGAAACACCATATATTTT. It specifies CSAREVGSSGNTIYF.

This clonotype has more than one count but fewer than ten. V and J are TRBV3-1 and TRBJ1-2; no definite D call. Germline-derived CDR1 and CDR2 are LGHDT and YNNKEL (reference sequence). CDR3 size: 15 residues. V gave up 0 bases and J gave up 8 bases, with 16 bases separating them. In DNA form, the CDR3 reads TGTGCCAGCAGCCAAGATCGTCCACACATGGGCGGCTACACCTTC. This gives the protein CASSQDRPHMGGYTF.

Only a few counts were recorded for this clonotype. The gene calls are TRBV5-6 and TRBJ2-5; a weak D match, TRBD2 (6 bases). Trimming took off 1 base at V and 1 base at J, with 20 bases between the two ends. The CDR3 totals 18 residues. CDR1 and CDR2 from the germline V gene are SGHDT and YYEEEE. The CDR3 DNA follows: TGTGCCAGCAGCTTGCTGGGACGGACTACGAAACGCCAAGAGACCCAGTACTTC. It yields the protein CASSLLGRTTKRQETQYF. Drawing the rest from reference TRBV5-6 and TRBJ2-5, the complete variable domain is DAGVTQSPTHLIKTRGQQVTLRCSPKSGHDTVSWYQQALGQGPQFIFQYYEEEERQRGNFPDRFSGHQFPNYSSELNVNALLLGDSALYLCASSLLGRTTKRQETQYFGPGTRLLVL.

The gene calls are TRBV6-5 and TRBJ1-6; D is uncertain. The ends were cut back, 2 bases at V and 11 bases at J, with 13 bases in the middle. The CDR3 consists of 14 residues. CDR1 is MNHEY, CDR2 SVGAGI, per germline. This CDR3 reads CASSYAPVGTPLHF. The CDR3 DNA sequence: TGTGCCAGCAGTTACGCCCCGGTCGGTACACCCCTCCACTTT.

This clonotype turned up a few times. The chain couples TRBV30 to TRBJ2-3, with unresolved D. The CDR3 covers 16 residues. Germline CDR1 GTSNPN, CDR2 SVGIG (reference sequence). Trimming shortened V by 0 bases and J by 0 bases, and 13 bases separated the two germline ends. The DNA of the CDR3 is TGTGCCTGGAGTGTAGGCGGCAGCTCTAGCACAGATACGCAGTATTTT. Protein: CAWSVGGSSSTDTQYF.

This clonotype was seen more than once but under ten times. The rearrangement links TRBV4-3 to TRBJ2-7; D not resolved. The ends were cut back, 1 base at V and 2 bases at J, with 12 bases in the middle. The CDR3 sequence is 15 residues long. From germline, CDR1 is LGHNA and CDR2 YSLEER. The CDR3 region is CASSQVAGSPYEQYF. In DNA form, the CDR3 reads TGCGCCAGCAGCCAAGTGGCCGGATCGCCCTACGAGCAGTACTTC.

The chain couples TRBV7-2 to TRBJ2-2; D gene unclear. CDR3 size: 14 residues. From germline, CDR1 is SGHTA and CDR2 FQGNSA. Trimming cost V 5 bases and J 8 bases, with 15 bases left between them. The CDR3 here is CASSPPFSSGELFF. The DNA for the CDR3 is TGTGCCAGCAGCCCCCCCTTTAGTTCGGGGGAGCTGTTTTTT.

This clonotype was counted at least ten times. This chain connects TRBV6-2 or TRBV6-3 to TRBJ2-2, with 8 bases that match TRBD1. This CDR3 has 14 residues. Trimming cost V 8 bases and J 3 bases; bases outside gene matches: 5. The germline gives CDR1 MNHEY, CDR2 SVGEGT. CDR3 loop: CASSVGQDTGELFF. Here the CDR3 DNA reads TGTGCCAGCTCGGTGGGACAGGACACCGGGGAGCTGTTTTTT.

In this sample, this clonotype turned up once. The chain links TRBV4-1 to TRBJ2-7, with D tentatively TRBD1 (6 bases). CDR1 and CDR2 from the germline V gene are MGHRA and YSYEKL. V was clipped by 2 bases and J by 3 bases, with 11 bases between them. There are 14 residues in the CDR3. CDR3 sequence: CASSQRTDGYEQYF. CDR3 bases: TGCGCCAGCAGCCAACGGACAGATGGCTACGAGCAGTACTTC.

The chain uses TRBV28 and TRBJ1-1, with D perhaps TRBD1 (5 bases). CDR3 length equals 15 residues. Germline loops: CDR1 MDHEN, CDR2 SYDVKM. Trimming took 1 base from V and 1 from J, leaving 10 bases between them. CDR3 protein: CASSLLQGRNTEAFF. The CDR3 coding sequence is TGTGCCAGCAGTTTATTGCAGGGCCGGAACACTGAAGCTTTCTTT. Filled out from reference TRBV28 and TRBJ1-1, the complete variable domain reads DVKVTQSSRYLVKRTGEKVFLECVQDMDHENMFWYRQDPGLGLRLIYFSYDVKMKEKGDIPEGYSVSREKKERFSLILESASTNQTSMYLCASSLLQGRNTEAFFGQGTRLTVV.

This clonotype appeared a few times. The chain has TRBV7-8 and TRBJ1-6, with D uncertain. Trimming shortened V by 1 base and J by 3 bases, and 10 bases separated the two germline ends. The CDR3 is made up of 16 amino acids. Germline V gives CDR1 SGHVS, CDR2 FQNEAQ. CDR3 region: CASSLGRDLYNSPLHF. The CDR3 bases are TGTGCCAGCAGCTTAGGGCGTGATCTCTATAATTCACCCCTCCACTTT.

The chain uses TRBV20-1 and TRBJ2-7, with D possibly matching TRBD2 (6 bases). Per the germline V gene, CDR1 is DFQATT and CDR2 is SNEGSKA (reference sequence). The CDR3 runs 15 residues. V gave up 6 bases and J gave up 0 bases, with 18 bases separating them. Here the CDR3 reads CSAYSREAVSYEQYF. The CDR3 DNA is TGCAGTGCGTATTCCAGGGAGGCGGTCTCCTACGAGCAGTACTTC.

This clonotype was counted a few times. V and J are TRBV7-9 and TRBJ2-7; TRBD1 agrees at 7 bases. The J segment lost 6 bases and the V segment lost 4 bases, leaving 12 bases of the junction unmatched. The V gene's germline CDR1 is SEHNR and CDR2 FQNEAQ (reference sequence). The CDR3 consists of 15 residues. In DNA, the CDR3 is TGTGCCAGCAGCTCCCAGGGGGATAGTCAGCTCGAGCAGTACTTC. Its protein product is CASSSQGDSQLEQYF.

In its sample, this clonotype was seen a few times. The CDR3 loop is CASSISGGALGTQYF. The CDR3 DNA sequence: TGTGCCAGCAGCATTAGCGGGGGGGCACTTGGTACGCAGTATTTT. The chain couples TRBV7-2 to TRBJ2-3, with 11 nucleotides matching TRBD2. With 5 bases clipped from V and 8 bases from J, the junction kept 9 bases outside the gene matches. Looked up from germline, CDR1 is SGHTA and CDR2 is FQGNSA. The CDR3 totals 15 residues.

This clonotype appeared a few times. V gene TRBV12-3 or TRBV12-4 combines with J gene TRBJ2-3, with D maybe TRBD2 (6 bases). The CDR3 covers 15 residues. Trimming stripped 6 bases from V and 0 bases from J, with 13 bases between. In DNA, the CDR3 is TGTGCCAGCAGAGATACGGGAGTAAGCACAGATACGCAGTATTTT. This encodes CASRDTGVSTDTQYF.

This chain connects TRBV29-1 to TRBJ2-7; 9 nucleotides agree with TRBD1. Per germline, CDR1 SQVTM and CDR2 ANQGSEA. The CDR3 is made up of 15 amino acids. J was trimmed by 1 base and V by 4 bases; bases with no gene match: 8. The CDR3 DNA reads TGCAGCGTTGCGTGCCGGGACAGGGTGTCCTACGAGCAGTACTTC. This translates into CSVACRDRVSYEQYF.

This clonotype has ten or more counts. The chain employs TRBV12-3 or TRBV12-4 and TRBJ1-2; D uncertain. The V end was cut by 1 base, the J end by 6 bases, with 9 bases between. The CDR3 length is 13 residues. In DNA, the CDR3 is TGTGCCAGCAGTTTAGACAGCGCCCATGGCTACACCTTC. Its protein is CASSLDSAHGYTF.

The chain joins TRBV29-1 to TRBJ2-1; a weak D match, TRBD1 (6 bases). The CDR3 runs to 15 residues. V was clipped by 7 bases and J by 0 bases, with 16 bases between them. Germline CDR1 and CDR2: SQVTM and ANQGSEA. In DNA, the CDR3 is TGCAGCGGGACAGCCCCAGAAAGCTCCTACAATGAGCAGTTCTTC. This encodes CSGTAPESSYNEQFF.

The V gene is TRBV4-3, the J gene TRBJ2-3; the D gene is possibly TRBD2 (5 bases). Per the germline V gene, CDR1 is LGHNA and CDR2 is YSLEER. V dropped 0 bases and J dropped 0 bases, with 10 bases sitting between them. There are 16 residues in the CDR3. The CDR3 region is CASSQDGRASTDTQYF. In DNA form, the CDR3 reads TGCGCCAGCAGCCAAGATGGGCGGGCCAGCACAGATACGCAGTATTTT.

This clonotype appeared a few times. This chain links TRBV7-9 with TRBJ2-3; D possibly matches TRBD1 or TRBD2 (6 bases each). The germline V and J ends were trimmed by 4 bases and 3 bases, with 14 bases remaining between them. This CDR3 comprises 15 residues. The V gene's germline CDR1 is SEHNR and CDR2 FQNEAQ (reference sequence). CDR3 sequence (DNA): TGTGCCAGCAGCTCAGGGGCGGAGGGAACAGATACGCAGTATTTT. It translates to CASSSGAEGTDTQYF.

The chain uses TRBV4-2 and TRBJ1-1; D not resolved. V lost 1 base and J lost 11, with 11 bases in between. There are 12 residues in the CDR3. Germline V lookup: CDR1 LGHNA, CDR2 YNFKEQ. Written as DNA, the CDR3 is TGTGCCAGCAGCCAAGCGCGGGAGTACGCTTTCTTT. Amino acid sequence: CASSQAREYAFF.

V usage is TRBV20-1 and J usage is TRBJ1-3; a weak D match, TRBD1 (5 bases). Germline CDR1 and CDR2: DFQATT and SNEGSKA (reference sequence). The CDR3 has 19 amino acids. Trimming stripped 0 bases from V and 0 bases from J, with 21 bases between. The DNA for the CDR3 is TGCAGTGCTAGAGATGACGGGACCGAAACCCTTTACTCTGGAAACACCATATATTTT. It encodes CSARDDGTETLYSGNTIYF.